Below, 8 T cell receptor beta chains from the same sample are listed, as sequenced in a study of blood T cell repertoires in COVID-19. This table comes from immunoSEQ multiplex PCR, and its TCRdb copy is limited to in-frame clones, with some not included. This sample carries 350,000 to 400,000 clones, approximately 87% of them seen once, and the ten largest clones take more than 0.85%. The sequenced material came from PBMCs or T cells enriched from blood (not recorded which). The receptor source for this set is a woman in her 30s with acute COVID-19.

The chain carries TRBV27 and TRBJ2-7; 10 nucleotides line up with TRBD1. Germline CDR1 and CDR2: MNHEY and SMNVEV (reference sequence). Losses at the gene ends were 5 bases for V and 4 bases for J; bases not matched to a gene: 5. The CDR3 runs to 14 residues. DNA for the CDR3: TGTGCCAGCAGTCCGACAGGGGGCGGTTACGAGCAGTACTTC. Translation: CASSPTGGGYEQYF.

This chain connects TRBV5-5 to TRBJ2-2; D not resolved. V gave up 2 bases and J gave up 4 bases, with 9 bases separating them. Germline-derived CDR1 and CDR2 are SGHKS and YYEKEE (reference sequence). CDR3 length: 14 amino acids. CDR3 protein: CASSFSLSTGELFF. CDR3 DNA sequence: TGTGCCAGCAGCTTTTCTCTGAGCACCGGGGAGCTGTTTTTT. Drawing the rest from reference TRBV5-5 and TRBJ2-2, the complete variable domain is DAGVTQSPTHLIKTRGQQVTLRCSPISGHKSVSWYQQVLGQGPQFIFQYYEKEERGRGNFPDRFSARQFPNYSSELNVNALLLGDSALYLCASSFSLSTGELFFGEGSRLTVL.

About this clone itself: The identical CDR3 is also encoded by other nucleotide sequences in the sample. Here the CDR3 DNA reads TGCGCCAGCAGCTCCAGCTCCTACGAGCAGTACTTC. This encodes CASSSSSYEQYF. The chain joins TRBV5-1 to TRBJ2-7; D is undetermined. V lost 3 bases to trimming and J lost 0 bases, with 4 bases between them. Germline assignment: CDR1 SGHRS and CDR2 YFSETQ. There are 12 residues in the CDR3.

The V call is TRBV4-1, the J call TRBJ1-1; D not resolved. CDR1 and CDR2 from the germline V gene are MGHRA and YSYEKL. This CDR3 has 14 residues. V was cut by 1 base and J by 0 bases, with 6 bases left in between. The CDR3 region is CASSQGTMNTEAFF. CDR3 sequence (DNA): TGCGCCAGCAGCCAAGGGACTATGAACACTGAAGCTTTCTTT.

This clone was seen just once. V is TRBV9 and J is TRBJ2-2; 8 bases are shared with TRBD1. The germline CDR1 and CDR2 sequences are SGDLS and YYNGEE. Losses at the gene ends were 4 bases for V and 3 bases for J; bases not matched to a gene: 8. This CDR3 spans 16 amino acids. The CDR3: CASSSGRGLDTGELFF. Written as DNA, the CDR3 is TGTGCCAGCAGCTCGGGCAGGGGGCTGGACACCGGGGAGCTGTTTTTT.

This clone was counted only a few times. This sequence joins TRBV2 and TRBJ2-1; 10 bases fit TRBD2. Trimming cost V 6 bases and J 8 bases; bases outside gene matches: 10. Per the germline V gene, CDR1 is SNHLY and CDR2 is FYNNEI. This CDR3 has 15 residues. CDR3 sequence (DNA): TGTGCCAGCAGGGGTAGCGGGGGGCCGGTTCATGAGCAGTTCTTC. Its protein is CASRGSGGPVHEQFF. The variable domain in full, with the rest retrieved from reference TRBV2 and TRBJ2-1, is EPEVTQTPSHQVTQMGQEVILRCVPISNHLYFYWYRQILGQKVEFLVSFYNNEISEKSEIFDDQFSVERPDGSNFTLKIRSTKLEDSAMYFCASRGSGGPVHEQFFGPGTRLTVL.

The V and J genes are TRBV19 and TRBJ1-6; 9 positions agree with TRBD1. The CDR3 contains 15 residues. From germline, CDR1 is LNHDA and CDR2 SQIVND (reference sequence). Trimming removed 5 bases from V and 6 bases from J; junction bases left unmatched: 5. CDR3 protein: CASSVTGQGNSPLHF. CDR3 sequence (DNA): TGTGCCAGTAGTGTTACGGGACAGGGTAATTCACCCCTCCACTTT.

A single count supports this clone. V usage is TRBV7-6 and J usage is TRBJ1-1, with D possibly being TRBD1 (6 bases). Germline CDR1 and CDR2: SGHVS and FNYEAQ. The CDR3 runs 13 residues. Trimming cost V 1 base and J 6 bases, with 9 bases left between them. CDR3 loop: CASSLGGPAEAFF. The DNA of the CDR3 is TGTGCCAGCAGCTTAGGGGGGCCAGCTGAAGCTTTCTTT.